Shown below are 24 T cell receptor beta chains from a single sample sequenced in a study of CD8+CD57+ T cells in acquired aplastic anemia. Genomic DNA provided the template from which TCR beta VDJ and CDR3 profiles were obtained. MiXCR, applied by TCRdb to the reads, yields one record per CDR3 protein. The sample consists of approximately 300,000 distinct CDR3 sequences, around three fifths of them appearing once. All sequencing subjects had displayed CD8+CD57+ cell expansion on flow cytometry. The source material was sorted CD4+, CD8+, or CD8+CD57+ T cells (not recorded which) from PBMCs. These receptors came from a human donor with aplastic anemia.

To note about this clonotype: The CDR3 does not close with the conserved phenylalanine or tryptophan, likely indicating a read error. The genes are TRBV4-1 and TRBJ2-7, with D possibly called TRBD1 or TRBD2 (5 bases each). Per the germline V gene, CDR1 is MGHRA and CDR2 is YSYEKL. Between the trimmed V and J ends, which lost 0 bases and 9 bases, there was a span of 12 bases. The CDR3 consists of 13 residues. CDR3 residues: CASSQDWLGGQYY. Written as DNA, the CDR3 is TGCGCCAGCAGCCAAGACTGGCTTGGGGGGCAGTACTAC.

This clonotype was observed many times. The chain joins TRBV6-6 to TRBJ2-1; 7 positions match TRBD2. CDR1 and CDR2 (germline): MNHNY, SVGAGI (reference sequence). CDR3 length: 17 residues. The V gene end was trimmed by 0 bases and the J gene end by 3 bases; junction bases not matched to a gene: 8. Here the CDR3 DNA reads TGTGCCAGCAGTTACTCCCATTGGAGCGGGATCTACAATGAGCAGTTCTTC. The encoded protein is CASSYSHWSGIYNEQFF.

This clonotype has just one count. The chain carries TRBV2 and TRBJ2-7; the D gene is possibly TRBD1 (6 bases). The germline V gene has CDR1 SNHLY and CDR2 FYNNEI. This CDR3 is 12 amino acids long. Trimming removed 10 bases from V and 3 bases from J, with 13 bases in between. CDR3 region: CATSDRNYEQYF. CDR3 DNA: TGTGCCACCTCGGACAGAAACTACGAGCAGTACTTC.

This clonotype has at least ten counts. This chain connects TRBV4-2 to TRBJ2-5; 11 bases map to TRBD2. Germline CDR1 LGHNA, CDR2 YNFKEQ. V lost 2 bases, J lost 2 bases, and 10 bases stayed unmatched. CDR3 size: 18 residues. The CDR3 sequence is CASSQRADSGGGQETQYF. CDR3 DNA: TGTGCCAGCAGCCAAAGGGCCGATAGCGGGGGGGGGCAAGAGACCCAGTACTTC.

This clonotype was counted between two and nine times. This chain uses TRBV7-9 with TRBJ1-5; the match to TRBD1 covers 11 bases. The junction had 3 bases not matched to a gene; V was cut back by 6 bases and J by 5 bases. In germline, CDR1 is SEHNR, CDR2 FQNEAQ (reference sequence). CDR3 length: 14 amino acids. The CDR3 DNA follows: TGTGCCAGCAGTTTGGGACAGGGGGATCAGCCCCAGCATTTT. It translates to CASSLGQGDQPQHF.

This clonotype was counted many times. This chain links TRBV19 with TRBJ2-5; 7 bases line up with TRBD1. Looked up from germline, CDR1 is LNHDA and CDR2 is SQIVND (reference sequence). CDR3 size: 13 residues. The trim removed 6 bases at V and 4 bases at J, leaving 5 bases unmatched. Here the CDR3 DNA reads TGTGCCAGTAGCACCGGGACAGCAGAGACCCAGTACTTC. Translating gives CASSTGTAETQYF.

This clonotype was counted ten times or more. The chain uses TRBV5-6 and TRBJ1-2, with D hard to call. Trimming took 0 bases from V and 0 from J, leaving 12 bases between them. CDR1 and CDR2 (germline): SGHDT, YYEEEE. This CDR3 has 16 residues. The CDR3: CASSLVGPDSNYGYTF. CDR3 bases: TGTGCCAGCAGCTTGGTGGGTCCCGACTCTAACTATGGCTACACCTTC. Supplemented by reference TRBV5-6 and TRBJ1-2, the full variable domain reads DAGVTQSPTHLIKTRGQQVTLRCSPKSGHDTVSWYQQALGQGPQFIFQYYEEEERQRGNFPDRFSGHQFPNYSSELNVNALLLGDSALYLCASSLVGPDSNYGYTFGSGTRLTVV.

This clonotype occurred many times. The junction shows a germline mismatch at one end, possibly a read error. The V and J genes are TRBV12-3 or TRBV12-4 and TRBJ2-1; 14 positions match TRBD2. This CDR3 has 13 residues. CDR3 in amino acids: CASTAGTSGGISF. CDR3 coding DNA: TGTGCCAGCACCGCCGGGACTAGCGGGGGCATCTCCTTC.

The sample holds many counts of this clonotype. The chain uses TRBV3-1 and TRBJ2-3; D is unclear. The germline V and J ends were trimmed by 4 bases and 1 base, with 9 bases remaining between them. This CDR3 spans 14 amino acids. CDR1 is LGHDT, CDR2 YNNKEL, per germline (reference sequence). The CDR3 region has the DNA TGTGCCAGCAGCCTCCCGACCGGCACAGATACGCAGTATTTT. Its translation is CASSLPTGTDTQYF.

This clonotype appeared once. The rearrangement joins TRBV12-3 or TRBV12-4 to TRBJ2-3; the D gene is possibly TRBD2 (5 bases). V shed 3 bases and J shed 6 bases, with 10 bases lying between them. The CDR3 totals 13 residues. In nucleotides, the CDR3 is TGTGCCAGCAGTTTGCCCTGGGAGGATACGCAGTATTTT. Encoded protein: CASSLPWEDTQYF.

In this sample, this clonotype turned up many times. This sequence joins TRBV7-9 and TRBJ2-2, with TRBD1 identical over 8 bases. The V gene end was trimmed by 4 bases and the J gene end by 0 bases; junction bases not matched to a gene: 1. The CDR3 is 15 amino acids. Germline CDR1 and CDR2: SEHNR and FQNEAQ (reference sequence). CDR3 region: CASSSGGANTGELFF. CDR3 DNA sequence: TGTGCCAGCAGCTCAGGGGGCGCGAACACCGGGGAGCTGTTTTTT.

This clonotype was detected ten times or more. The genes are TRBV5-1 and TRBJ2-3; 14 bases fit TRBD2. The length of the CDR3 is 15 residues. J was trimmed by 4 bases and V by 4 bases; bases with no gene match: 2. Per germline, CDR1 SGHRS and CDR2 YFSETQ. The CDR3 is CASSPGLAGADTQYF. In DNA form, the CDR3 reads TGCGCCAGCAGCCCGGGACTAGCGGGAGCAGATACGCAGTATTTT. Combining the CDR3 with reference TRBV5-1 and TRBJ2-3 gives the whole variable domain KAGVTQTPRYLIKTRGQQVTLSCSPISGHRSVSWYQQTPGQGLQFLFEYFSETQRNKGNFPGRFSGRQFSNSRSEMNVSTLELGDSALYLCASSPGLAGADTQYFGPGTRLTVL.

V gene TRBV7-9 combines with J gene TRBJ2-2; 8 nucleotides align to TRBD2. V gave up 1 base and J gave up 6 bases; unmatched junction bases: 1. CDR1 and CDR2 (germline): SEHNR, FQNEAQ (reference sequence). This CDR3 contains 14 residues. CDR3 region: CASSLVREAGELFF. The DNA for the CDR3 is TGTGCCAGCAGCTTAGTGCGGGAGGCCGGGGAGCTGTTTTTT.

The CDR3 loop is CSVGHSSGNTIYF. The CDR3 DNA reads as TGCAGCGTAGGACACTCCTCTGGAAACACCATATATTTT. The chain has TRBV29-1 and TRBJ1-3, with a weak D call TRBD1 (5 bases). CDR1 is SQVTM, CDR2 ANQGSEA, per germline. V shed 6 bases and J shed 0 bases, with 9 bases lying between them. There are 13 residues in the CDR3.

The chain uses TRBV6-1 and TRBJ1-1; D is unclear. The CDR3 consists of 13 residues. The V end was cut by 1 base, the J end by 10 bases, with 13 bases between. Germline-derived CDR1 and CDR2 are MNHNS and SASEGT. CDR3 sequence (DNA): TGTGCCAGCAGTGAAGGTAGCACCGCGGGAGCTTTCTTT. Translated, it gives CASSEGSTAGAFF.

The rearrangement links TRBV6-4 to TRBJ2-1, with TRBD1 matching 9 bases. The CDR3 has 13 residues. Germline values: CDR1 MRHNA, CDR2 SNTAGT. V shed 6 bases and J 7 bases; nucleotides not matched to a gene: 4. CDR3 loop: CASSGTGSNEQFF. For the CDR3, the DNA is TGTGCCAGCAGCGGGACAGGGTCGAATGAGCAGTTCTTC.

This clonotype came up a few times. The rearrangement uses TRBV2 and TRBJ2-7; 7 positions agree with TRBD2. Unmatched junction bases numbered 5, after V lost 6 bases and J lost 0 bases. The CDR3 spans 14 residues. The germline gives CDR1 SNHLY, CDR2 FYNNEI. The chain's CDR3 is CASRTRGVSYEQYF. CDR3 coding DNA: TGTGCCAGCAGAACCCGGGGGGTCTCCTACGAGCAGTACTTC.

A remark on this clonotype: A junction end diverges from the germline sequence, so it may reflect a read error. V gene TRBV5-5 combines with J gene TRBJ1-1, with a possible D match to TRBD1 (5 bases). CDR3 length: 13 residues. Germline CDR1 and CDR2: SGHKS and YYEKEE (reference sequence). In DNA, the CDR3 is TGTGCCAGCAGCTGGTCAGCGGACACTGAGGCTTTCTTT. This codes for CASSWSADTEAFF.

The chain is built from TRBV24-1 and TRBJ1-2, with D unresolved. Looked up from germline, CDR1 is KGHDR and CDR2 is SFDVKD. The CDR3 spans 14 residues. V lost 10 bases and J lost 4, with 18 bases in between. For the CDR3, the DNA is TGTGCCACTCCGAGACGGCAAGAGGTCTATGGCTACACCTTC. Translated, it gives CATPRRQEVYGYTF.

The chain employs TRBV20-1 and TRBJ2-2, with D perhaps matching TRBD1 (5 bases). V dropped 0 bases and J dropped 0 bases, with 8 bases sitting between them. This CDR3 is built from 15 residues. Germline V gene sequence: CDR1 DFQATT, CDR2 SNEGSKA (reference sequence). The CDR3 nucleotides read TGCAGTGCTAGAGAAACCAGGGCGAACACCGGGGAGCTGTTTTTT. This encodes CSARETRANTGELFF.

The chain is built from TRBV5-1 and TRBJ1-1, with TRBD1 matching 8 bases. CDR1 SGHRS and CDR2 YFSETQ come from the germline V gene. The trim removed 0 bases at V and 5 bases at J, leaving 6 bases unmatched. This CDR3 has 15 amino acids. The CDR3 DNA follows: TGCGCCAGCAGCTTGGCGTGGACAGGGCCGACTGAAGCTTTCTTT. Translated: CASSLAWTGPTEAFF. Filled out from reference TRBV5-1 and TRBJ1-1, the complete variable domain reads KAGVTQTPRYLIKTRGQQVTLSCSPISGHRSVSWYQQTPGQGLQFLFEYFSETQRNKGNFPGRFSGRQFSNSRSEMNVSTLELGDSALYLCASSLAWTGPTEAFFGQGTRLTVV.

V and J are TRBV10-3 and TRBJ1-1; no reliable D call. The CDR3 consists of 13 residues. Looked up from germline, CDR1 is ENHRY and CDR2 is SYGVKD. V lost 3 bases, J lost 2 bases, and 7 bases lay in between. The CDR3 here is CAISEDPNTEAFF. CDR3 bases: TGTGCCATCAGTGAAGATCCTAACACTGAAGCTTTCTTT.

This chain uses TRBV7-9 with TRBJ2-7; 7 bases line up with TRBD2. The assigned J gene may be wrong: the sequence end matches TRBJ2-1 better. This CDR3 region has 12 residues. The V gene's germline CDR1 is SEHNR and CDR2 FQNEAQ (reference sequence). The CDR3 DNA reads TGTGCCGAACGGGGGGAGTCCAATGAGCAGTTCTTC. Encoded protein: CAERGESNEQFF.

This clonotype was detected once. The chain links TRBV29-1 to TRBJ2-7, with D tentatively TRBD1 or TRBD2 (5 bases each). The CDR3 extends over 11 amino acids. CDR1 and CDR2 (germline): SQVTM, ANQGSEA. With 7 bases removed from V and 7 bases from J, the gap between germline ends came to 14 bases. The DNA of the CDR3 is TGCAGCGCTGTGGGGGTTCGGGAGCAGTACTTC. Residues: CSAVGVREQYF.